This T cell receptor beta chain was identified in a study of shared clonotypes between healthy human individuals. Concerning this clone itself: Its antigen remains unknown.

The CDR3 length is 16 residues. In germline, CDR1 is MNHNS, CDR2 SASEGT. V lost 2 bases and J 1 base, leaving 12 bases between the germline ends. Findings of the study overall: Naive subsets tended to show greater estimated richness than memory subsets. Sampling used blood alone; tissue repertoires probably differ.

The run depth of the assay was deep. Several immunoSEQ plates received, in even portions, the genomic DNA of each subset. The method was immunoSEQ multiplex PCR; TCRdb's version includes in-frame clones alone and lacks a portion of them. The sample has millions of clones; about 95% are singletons. CD8 cells classed as naive were CD45RO-negative and positively selected for CCR7, excluding terminally differentiated effector memory CD45RA+ cells. This clonotype originated in a man between 18 and 29 years old in good health. Sequencing was performed on naive CD8+ T cells sorted from blood. V usage is TRBV6-1 and J usage is TRBJ1-3, with D possibly matching TRBD1 (5 bases). The CDR3 DNA reads as TGTGCCAGCAGTGAAATCCTCAGGGATTCTGGAAACACCATATATTTT. Translated: CASSEILRDSGNTIYF.